This is a list of T cell receptor beta chains from one sample in a study of cytomegalovirus exposure and HLA in healthy donors. Here immunoSEQ multiplex PCR was the method, and the copy in TCRdb shows in-frame clones only, minus some. Its clone listing holds about 130,000 clones. Sequenced input: PBMCs. All receptors come from a man younger than 30 in good health and CMV-seronegative. CDR3s leave out the opening cysteine and the closing phenylalanine or tryptophan.

V gene	J gene	CDR3 protein
TRBV6-6	TRBJ1-2	AVSRSQGKYGYT
TRBV7-3	TRBJ2-3	ASSSGTSTDTQY
TRBV7-3	TRBJ1-5	ASSLGQGRPQH
TRBV27	TRBJ2-5	ASSSTGAETQY
TRBV13	TRBJ1-2	ASSLAGRAGKIDYT
TRBV29-1	TRBJ1-2	SVEWGVAYGYT
TRBV13	TRBJ2-3	ASSFGGDTQY
TRBV2	TRBJ2-7	ASSENHSAYEQY
TRBV18	TRBJ1-1	ASSLSGQLLAESF
TRBV28	TRBJ1-1	ASSLRVGVRGRSTEAF
TRBV6-5	TRBJ1-1	ASISVSGTEAF
TRBV5-1	TRBJ2-1	ASKTTPQGGYNEQF
TRBV7-2	TRBJ2-7	ASSLGGGSYEQY
TRBV19	TRBJ1-1	ASSIGYPAGSNTEAF
TRBV29-1	TRBJ2-2	SVERSRNTGELF
TRBV13	TRBJ1-3	ASSFSGTGKAGNTIY
TRBV13	TRBJ2-3	ASSPFAENTDTQY
TRBV5-4	TRBJ2-1	ASSPLSRRNYNEQF
TRBV25-1	TRBJ2-7	ASAQNGTPEGVYEQY
TRBV9	TRBJ1-5	ASSGQGNNQPQH
TRBV5-1	TRBJ2-1	ASSLASYNEQF
TRBV7-2	TRBJ1-5	ASSDRNQPQH
TRBV19	TRBJ1-2	ASSTDGGSSYT
TRBV5-1	TRBJ2-3	ASSSSPGLSTDTQY
TRBV7-9	TRBJ2-7	ASSLNLAGGFYEQY
TRBV5-1	TRBJ2-3	ASSSTGNSLGTQY
TRBV28	TRBJ2-1	ASNAGNEQF
TRBV5-1	TRBJ2-1	ASSLRGGREQF
TRBV6-5	TRBJ2-5	ASSSASWGGLETQY
TRBV28	TRBJ1-1	ASRPTNGPGGMHTEAF
TRBV5-5	TRBJ1-5	ASSLGTSSNQPQH
TRBV30	TRBJ2-7	AWDPGTASYEQY
TRBV28	TRBJ1-5	ASSLGALKGPQH